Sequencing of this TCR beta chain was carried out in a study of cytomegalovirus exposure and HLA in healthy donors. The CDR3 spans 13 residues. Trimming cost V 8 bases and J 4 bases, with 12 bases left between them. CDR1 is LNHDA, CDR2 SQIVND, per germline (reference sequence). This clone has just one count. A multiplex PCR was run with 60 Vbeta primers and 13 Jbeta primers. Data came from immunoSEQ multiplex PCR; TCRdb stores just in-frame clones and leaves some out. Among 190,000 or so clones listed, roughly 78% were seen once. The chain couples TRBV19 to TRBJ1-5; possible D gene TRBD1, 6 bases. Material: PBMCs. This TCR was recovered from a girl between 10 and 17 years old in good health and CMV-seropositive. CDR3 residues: CASAGTHNQPQHF. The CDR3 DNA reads TGTGCCAGTGCCGGGACACATAATCAGCCCCAGCATTTT.